This TCR beta chain came from a study of T cell repertoires in cytomegalovirus infection. Whole-study context: Use of recently identified HLA-C-restricted and well-studied HLA-B-restricted CMV epitopes was part of the study.

Points on this clonotype: Its matching antigen is unknown.

TCRdb analysed the reads with MiXCR anew, one entry per CDR3 protein. This repertoire shows approximately 1,000,000 distinct CDR3 sequences, 31% found once; its top ten account for over 12%. Trimming cost V 4 bases and J 2 bases; bases outside gene matches: 8. Germline CDR1 and CDR2: SGHNT and YYREEE (reference sequence). This CDR3 is 16 amino acids long. This receptor was identified in a human donor in good health (CMV status not recorded). Some clones in this sample may be carry-over from other donors' samples. Sequencing was performed on cultured CD8+ T cells from PBMCs, taken from culture after CMV antigen stimulation. The chain employs TRBV5-4 and TRBJ2-1; the match to TRBD1 covers 8 bases. CDR3 in amino acids: CASSPRTGTAYNEQFF. CDR3 DNA: TGTGCCAGCAGCCCAAGGACAGGGACAGCCTACAATGAGCAGTTCTTC.